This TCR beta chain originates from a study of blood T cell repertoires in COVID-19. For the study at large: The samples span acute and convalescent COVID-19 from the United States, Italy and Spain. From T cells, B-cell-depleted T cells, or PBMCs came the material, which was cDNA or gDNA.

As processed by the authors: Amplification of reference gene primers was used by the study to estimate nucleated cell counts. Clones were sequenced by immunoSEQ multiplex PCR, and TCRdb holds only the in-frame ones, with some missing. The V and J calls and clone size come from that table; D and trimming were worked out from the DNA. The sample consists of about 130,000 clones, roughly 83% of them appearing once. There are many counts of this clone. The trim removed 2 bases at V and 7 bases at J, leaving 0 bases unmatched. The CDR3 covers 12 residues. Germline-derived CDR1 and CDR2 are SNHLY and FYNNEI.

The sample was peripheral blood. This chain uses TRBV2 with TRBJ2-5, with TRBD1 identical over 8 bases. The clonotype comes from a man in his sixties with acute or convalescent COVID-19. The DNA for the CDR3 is TGTGCCAGCAGTGAACAGGGGGCGACCCAGTACTTC. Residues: CASSEQGATQYF.